The next 10 T cell receptor beta chains were all read from a single sample in a study of shared clonotypes between healthy human individuals. Profiled with immunoSEQ multiplex PCR; TCRdb holds only in-frame clones, not every one. The data contain 1.6 million or so clones, approximately 98.5% of them singletons. The sample consisted of naive CD4+ T cells sorted from blood. Subset described: CD45RA+ positively selected. The source of these receptors is a man in his thirties or forties in good health.

The V and J genes are TRBV2 and TRBJ2-2; no clear D. Germline CDR1 is SNHLY and CDR2 is FYNNEI. The CDR3 extends over 14 amino acids. V was clipped by 4 bases and J by 6 bases, with 12 bases between them. This chain's CDR3 is CASSGRPGSGELFF. The CDR3 coding sequence is TGTGCCAGCAGTGGCAGGCCCGGCTCCGGGGAGCTGTTTTTT.

The chain carries TRBV28 and TRBJ1-1; 10 positions match TRBD1. V was pared by 7 bases and J by 0 bases, with 5 bases of the junction left unmatched. Germline V gene lookup returns CDR1 MDHEN and CDR2 SYDVKM. The CDR3 is made up of 15 amino acids. The CDR3 bases are TGTGCCAGCAATCGACAGGGGGCTATGAACACTGAAGCTTTCTTT. Protein: CASNRQGAMNTEAFF. The full variable domain, its missing parts supplied by reference TRBV28 and TRBJ1-1, is DVKVTQSSRYLVKRTGEKVFLECVQDMDHENMFWYRQDPGLGLRLIYFSYDVKMKEKGDIPEGYSVSREKKERFSLILESASTNQTSMYLCASNRQGAMNTEAFFGQGTRLTVV.

The CDR3 loop is CASSADRNTEAFF. The CDR3 DNA reads TGTGCCAGCAGTGCGGACAGGAACACTGAAGCTTTCTTT. V usage is TRBV9 and J usage is TRBJ1-1; the D gene is possibly TRBD1 (6 bases). Trimming left V 5 bases short and J 1 base short, with 9 bases between. CDR3 length equals 13 residues. The germline gives CDR1 SGDLS, CDR2 YYNGEE.

V usage is TRBV5-4 and J usage is TRBJ2-2; D unresolved. The CDR3 is 13 residues long. V shed 0 bases and J shed 6 bases, with 6 bases lying between them. Germline CDR1 reads SGHNT; CDR2 reads YYREEE (reference sequence). The CDR3 region is CASSLGYSGELFF. The DNA for the CDR3 is TGTGCCAGCAGCTTGGGGTACTCCGGGGAGCTGTTTTTT.

This chain joins TRBV15 and TRBJ2-1; D might be TRBD1 (6 bases). The V end lost 0 bases, the J end lost 6 bases, and 9 bases lay between the germline ends. The germline V gene encodes CDR1 LNHNV and CDR2 YYDKDF (reference sequence). CDR3 length: 14 residues. CDR3 region: CATSRDGRGNEQFF. CDR3 nucleotide sequence: TGTGCCACCAGCAGAGATGGCAGGGGCAATGAGCAGTTCTTC.

This chain joins TRBV19 and TRBJ2-7; 7 bases are a match to TRBD1. There are 13 residues in the CDR3. CDR1 and CDR2 from the germline V gene are LNHDA and SQIVND (reference sequence). The V and J ends lost 5 bases and 6 bases, in that order; junction bases with no gene match: 7. CDR3 protein: CASSSGTDGEQYF. CDR3 sequence (DNA): TGTGCCAGTAGTTCCGGGACAGACGGCGAGCAGTACTTC.

The count of this clone is one. V gene TRBV5-4 combines with J gene TRBJ2-3, with D perhaps TRBD2 (5 bases). The CDR3 totals 14 residues. Per germline, CDR1 SGHNT and CDR2 YYREEE (reference sequence). V was cut by 0 bases and J by 4 bases, with 9 bases left in between. The CDR3 spells CASSLGAGADTQYF. CDR3 sequence (DNA): TGTGCCAGCAGCTTGGGTGCGGGCGCAGATACGCAGTATTTT.

V and J are TRBV28 and TRBJ2-7; 9 nucleotides line up with TRBD1. Per germline, CDR1 MDHEN and CDR2 SYDVKM. V lost 5 bases, J lost 5 bases, and 7 bases stayed unmatched. CDR3 length equals 14 residues. CDR3 sequence: CASSPGTGRHEQYF. As DNA, the CDR3 is TGTGCCAGCAGTCCCGGGACAGGGCGCCACGAGCAGTACTTC.

The V gene is TRBV10-2, the J gene TRBJ2-1; D is undetermined. Trimming left V 0 bases short and J 10 bases short, with 10 bases between. Germline lookup yields CDR1 WSHSY and CDR2 SAAADI. This CDR3 contains 13 residues. The CDR3 nucleotides read TGCGCCAGCAGTGAGTCCCCATTCGGCGAGCAGTTCTTC. Translating gives CASSESPFGEQFF.

This clone was seen only once. The genes are TRBV27 and TRBJ1-5; no definite D call. Germline CDR1 is MNHEY and CDR2 is SMNVEV (reference sequence). The V end was cut by 2 bases, the J end by 0 bases, with 8 bases between. The CDR3 runs to 15 residues. The CDR3 bases are TGTGCCAGCAGTTTAGAACCAGATAGCAATCAGCCCCAGCATTTT. It specifies CASSLEPDSNQPQHF.